A single sample gave rise to the 24 T cell receptor beta chains below, sequenced in a study of cytomegalovirus exposure and HLA in healthy donors. The PCR had 60 Vbeta and 13 Jbeta primers. The table came from immunoSEQ multiplex PCR; TCRdb's copy has only in-frame clones and leaves some out. The repertoire includes more than 95,000 clones, 72% of them detected once, and less than 4.5% sits in the top ten. The sample comprised PBMCs. The receptors stem from a man aged 25-40 years in good health and CMV-seronegative.

Only a few counts were recorded for this clone. The V gene is TRBV7-2, the J gene TRBJ1-3; possible D gene TRBD1, 6 bases. V was cut by 4 bases and J by 4 bases, with 14 bases left in between. Germline CDR1 SGHTA, CDR2 FQGNSA. The CDR3 consists of 15 residues. In DNA form, the CDR3 reads TGTGCCAGCAGCTCCACAGGGACCTCCGGAAACACCATATATTTT. Amino acid sequence: CASSSTGTSGNTIYF.

This chain connects TRBV6-1 to TRBJ1-6; weak D call: TRBD1 (6 bases). This CDR3 has 15 amino acids. Germline-derived CDR1 and CDR2 are MNHNS and SASEGT. Trimming shortened V by 6 bases and J by 7 bases, and 16 bases separated the two germline ends. The CDR3 region has the DNA TGTGCCAGCAGGGGGGCAGAAGTTGAAAATTCACCCCTCCACTTT. Amino acid sequence: CASRGAEVENSPLHF.

This chain connects TRBV19 to TRBJ1-1; possibly TRBD1 for D (5 bases). CDR1 LNHDA and CDR2 SQIVND come from the germline V gene (reference sequence). Between the trimmed V and J ends, which lost 3 bases and 6 bases, there was a span of 14 bases. The CDR3 runs 14 residues. DNA for the CDR3: TGTGCCAGTAGTATGAAGGAGGGGACCCCTGAAGCTTTCTTT. Translated: CASSMKEGTPEAFF.

The V and J genes are TRBV7-9 and TRBJ2-2, with 7 positions matching TRBD2. V trimming: 4 bases; J trimming: 8 bases; junction bases outside the gene matches: 10. Per the germline V gene, CDR1 is SEHNR and CDR2 is FQNEAQ (reference sequence). The CDR3 covers 15 residues. CDR3 sequence (DNA): TGTGCCAGCAGCTGGAGCGGGGCCAAACGAGGGGAGCTGTTTTTT. Its protein is CASSWSGAKRGELFF. Looking up the rest from reference TRBV7-9 and TRBJ2-2 gives the full variable domain: DTGVSQNPRHKITKRGQNVTFRCDPISEHNRLYWYRQTLGQGPEFLTYFQNEAQLEKSRLLSDRFSAERPKGSFSTLEIQRTEQGDSAMYLCASSWSGAKRGELFFGEGSRLTVL.

The chain uses TRBV5-1 and TRBJ1-1; 7 bases are a match to TRBD1. Germline V gene sequence: CDR1 SGHRS, CDR2 YFSETQ. The CDR3 has 14 residues. V was clipped by 4 bases and J by 7 bases; unmatched bases: 10. Here the CDR3 DNA reads TGCGCCAGCAGCAAACAGGGGAGTGGGGATGAAGCTTTCTTT. Amino acids: CASSKQGSGDEAFF.

The chain couples TRBV28 to TRBJ2-7; D is unresolved. The CDR3 runs 12 residues. Germline V lookup: CDR1 MDHEN, CDR2 SYDVKM. V shed 4 bases and J shed 2 bases, with 6 bases lying between them. This chain's CDR3 is CASSSPPYEQYF. DNA of the CDR3: TGTGCCAGCAGTTCTCCCCCCTACGAGCAGTACTTC.

This rearrangement joins TRBV7-3 to TRBJ1-1; D is possibly TRBD1 (6 bases). This CDR3 has 18 amino acids. Germline CDR1 reads SGHTA; CDR2 reads FQGTGA. The V gene lost 0 bases and the J gene lost 5 bases, with 22 bases spanning the gap. CDR3 loop: CASSLTVSGGARPTEAFF. The CDR3 nucleotides are TGTGCCAGCAGCTTAACTGTGTCTGGGGGGGCGCGTCCAACTGAAGCTTTCTTT.

J is TRBJ1-5 and V is TRBV30; TRBD1 might be the D (5 bases). There are 16 residues in the CDR3. The germline gives CDR1 GTSNPN, CDR2 SVGIG (reference sequence). Trimming stripped 3 bases from V and 2 bases from J, with 17 bases between. CDR3: CAWSQGGFYGNQPQHF. The CDR3 DNA sequence: TGTGCCTGGAGCCAGGGCGGATTTTACGGCAATCAGCCCCAGCATTTT.

The genes are TRBV7-2 and TRBJ1-4; D might be TRBD1 (6 bases). CDR1 and CDR2 (germline): SGHTA, FQGNSA. V dropped 2 bases and J dropped 10 bases, with 14 bases sitting between them. The CDR3 extends over 14 amino acids. This chain's CDR3 is CASSLRQAVGKLFF. Written as DNA, the CDR3 is TGTGCCAGCAGCTTAAGACAGGCGGTTGGAAAACTGTTTTTT.

The chain combines TRBV30 with TRBJ1-5; 8 bases map to TRBD1. The CDR3 has 15 amino acids. With 8 bases clipped from V and 5 bases from J, the junction kept 14 bases outside the gene matches. Germline CDR1 and CDR2: GTSNPN and SVGIG (reference sequence). CDR3 coding DNA: TGTGCCGGAACCTCCGGGACAGGACTGCATCAGCCCCAGCATTTT. Translating gives CAGTSGTGLHQPQHF.

The chain combines TRBV2 with TRBJ1-2, with TRBD1 matching 7 bases. With V trimmed by 5 bases and J by 1 base, 10 bases remained unmatched. This CDR3 comprises 16 residues. Looked up from germline, CDR1 is SNHLY and CDR2 is FYNNEI. The CDR3 sequence: CASSFAQAGGNYGYTF. The CDR3 DNA follows: TGTGCCAGCAGTTTTGCCCAGGCAGGGGGTAACTATGGCTACACCTTC.

The chain links TRBV27 to TRBJ1-2; 9 nucleotides agree with TRBD1. This CDR3 is 15 amino acids long. Germline V gives CDR1 MNHEY, CDR2 SMNVEV (reference sequence). With V trimmed by 6 bases and J by 2 bases, 7 bases remained unmatched. DNA for the CDR3: TGTGCCAGCAGCCGTTTGACAGGGGGAAACTATGGCTACACCTTC. Amino acid sequence: CASSRLTGGNYGYTF.

In its sample, this clone was seen a few times. The chain employs TRBV5-4 and TRBJ2-7; 10 bases match TRBD1. V shed 3 bases, J shed 4 bases, and the junction held 4 bases outside the gene matches. Germline V gene data show CDR1 as SGHNT and CDR2 as YYREEE (reference sequence). The CDR3 sequence is 14 residues long. CDR3 sequence (DNA): TGTGCCAGCAGCTGGGACAGGGGTCGTTACGAGCAGTACTTC. This gives the protein CASSWDRGRYEQYF.

V gene TRBV21-1 combines with J gene TRBJ1-1; the table's D call TRBD1 went unverified against the DNA. TRBV21-1 is classified as a pseudogene. The CDR3 totals 18 residues. The CDR3 bases are TGTGCCAGCAGCAAAGTTTGGGACAGGGGGCTTCGGGACACTGAAGCTTTCTTT. This codes for CASSKVWDRGLRDTEAFF.

The CDR3 DNA reads as TGTGCCAGCAGCCCTAGCCCGACTAGCGGGGGGGCAGATACGCAGTATTTT. It translates to CASSPSPTSGGADTQYF. V is TRBV7-3 and J is TRBJ2-3, with 14 bases fitting TRBD2. CDR3 size: 17 residues. Germline V gene sequence: CDR1 SGHTA, CDR2 FQGTGA. V lost 5 bases, J lost 4 bases, and 8 bases stayed unmatched.

The J gene is TRBJ1-6, the V gene TRBV9; no clear D. Between the trimmed V and J ends, which lost 4 bases and 7 bases, there was a span of 12 bases. The CDR3 extends over 14 amino acids. Germline V gives CDR1 SGDLS, CDR2 YYNGEE. CDR3 bases: TGTGCCAGCAGCTCTAGACTGATGAATTCACCCCTCCACTTT. This codes for CASSSRLMNSPLHF.

The CDR3 spells CASSDFRSSYNSPLHF. The CDR3 DNA reads TGTGCCAGCAGTGATTTCAGGTCCTCCTATAATTCACCCCTCCACTTT. V is TRBV25-1 and J is TRBJ1-6; D is undetermined. Germline V gene sequence: CDR1 MGHDK, CDR2 SYGVNS. Trimming pared 3 bases from V and 0 bases from J, leaving 9 bases between. CDR3 length: 16 residues.

V usage is TRBV9 and J usage is TRBJ2-7; possibly TRBD2 for D (6 bases). With 0 bases removed from V and 8 bases from J, the gap between germline ends came to 18 bases. The CDR3 consists of 15 residues. Germline lookup yields CDR1 SGDLS and CDR2 YYNGEE. CDR3 region: CASSVVEGREAQQYF. CDR3 in DNA: TGTGCCAGCAGCGTAGTGGAGGGGCGGGAAGCCCAGCAGTACTTC.

The chain uses TRBV10-3 and TRBJ2-5, with 9 bases aligning to TRBD1. After removal of 6 bases from V and 11 bases from J, the junction contained 19 bases not matched to a gene. CDR3 size: 16 residues. Germline CDR1 ENHRY, CDR2 SYGVKD. CDR3 sequence (DNA): TGTGCCATCAGCCCTGCCTGGGGGACAGGGTCTTTTGAGCAGTACTTC. Protein sequence: CAISPAWGTGSFEQYF.

This chain uses TRBV19 with TRBJ1-1; D unresolved. The germline V and J ends were trimmed by 5 bases and 4 bases, with 17 bases remaining between them. In germline, CDR1 is LNHDA, CDR2 SQIVND (reference sequence). This CDR3 is built from 15 residues. The CDR3 spells CASSVGDPRGTEAFF. The CDR3 DNA sequence: TGTGCCAGTAGTGTGGGAGATCCTCGGGGCACTGAAGCTTTCTTT.

This clone was detected once. Other nucleotide sequences in the sample specify the same CDR3. The chain has TRBV6-5 and TRBJ1-1, with no clear D. V dropped 2 bases and J dropped 0 bases, with 7 bases sitting between them. There are 14 residues in the CDR3. The germline gives CDR1 MNHEY, CDR2 SVGAGI. The CDR3 DNA follows: TGTGCCAGCAGTTACGCCGGGGTGAACACTGAAGCTTTCTTT. Translated: CASSYAGVNTEAFF.

This clone has a single count. The chain joins TRBV29-1 to TRBJ1-5; no clear D gene. The germline V gene encodes CDR1 SQVTM and CDR2 ANQGSEA. The CDR3 is made up of 17 amino acids. The V end was cut by 3 bases, the J end by 2 bases, with 20 bases between. The CDR3 region is CSVDVKADPAGNQPQHF. CDR3 in DNA: TGCAGCGTTGATGTTAAGGCCGACCCCGCGGGCAATCAGCCCCAGCATTTT.

This chain uses TRBV5-8 with TRBJ1-6; 8 bases align to TRBD1. Trimming removed 6 bases from V and 7 bases from J; junction bases left unmatched: 6. Germline loops: CDR1 SGHTS, CDR2 YDEGEE. CDR3 size: 14 residues. Written as DNA, the CDR3 is TGTGCCAGCAACGTAAGACAGGGGAATTCACCCCTCCACTTT. It codes for CASNVRQGNSPLHF.

The V gene is TRBV9, the J gene TRBJ1-6, with 8 nucleotides matching TRBD1. V lost 2 bases, J lost 9 bases, and 4 bases stayed unmatched. The CDR3 has 14 amino acids. Germline lookup yields CDR1 SGDLS and CDR2 YYNGEE. As DNA, the CDR3 is TGTGCCAGCAGCGTTACAGGGGGAGGTTCACCCCTCCACTTT. Translation gives CASSVTGGGSPLHF.